Listed here is a single T cell receptor (beta chain). What it binds is unknown. Germline assignment: CDR1 SGHAT and CDR2 FQNNGV. The CDR3 is made up of 15 amino acids. Trimming removed 5 bases from V and 9 bases from J, with 20 bases in between. The sample comes from a study of cytotoxic CD8 clonotypes in ibrutinib-treated CLL. The study, taken as a whole, reports: At progression, clonality fell back toward baseline after rising at ibrutinib response. Rare overall, public clonotypes shrank or held steady under therapy.

The data were produced by immunoSEQ multiplex PCR, yet TCRdb's version contains in-frame clones alone and is incomplete. The data show 300,000 or so clones, with 60% to 80% seen just once and about 6.7% held by the top ten. Sample: PBMCs, taken after 36 months of ibrutinib treatment. This sequence originates from a human donor with chronic lymphocytic leukemia. The V gene is TRBV11-2, the J gene TRBJ2-1; D gene ambiguous. As DNA, the CDR3 is TGTGCCAGCAGCCCACCGACCGGTTTAGCAAGTGAGCAGTTCTTC. Translation gives CASSPPTGLASEQFF.